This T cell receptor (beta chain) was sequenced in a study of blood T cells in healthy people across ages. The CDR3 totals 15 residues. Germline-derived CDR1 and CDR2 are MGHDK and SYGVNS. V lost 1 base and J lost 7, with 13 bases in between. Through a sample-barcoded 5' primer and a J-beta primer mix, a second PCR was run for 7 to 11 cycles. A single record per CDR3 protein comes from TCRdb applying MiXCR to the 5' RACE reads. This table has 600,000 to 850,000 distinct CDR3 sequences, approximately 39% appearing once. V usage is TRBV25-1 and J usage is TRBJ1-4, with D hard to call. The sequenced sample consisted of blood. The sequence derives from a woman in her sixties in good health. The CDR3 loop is CASSESQDFSEKLFF. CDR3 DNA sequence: TGTGCCAGCAGTGAATCGCAGGATTTTAGTGAAAAACTGTTTTTT.